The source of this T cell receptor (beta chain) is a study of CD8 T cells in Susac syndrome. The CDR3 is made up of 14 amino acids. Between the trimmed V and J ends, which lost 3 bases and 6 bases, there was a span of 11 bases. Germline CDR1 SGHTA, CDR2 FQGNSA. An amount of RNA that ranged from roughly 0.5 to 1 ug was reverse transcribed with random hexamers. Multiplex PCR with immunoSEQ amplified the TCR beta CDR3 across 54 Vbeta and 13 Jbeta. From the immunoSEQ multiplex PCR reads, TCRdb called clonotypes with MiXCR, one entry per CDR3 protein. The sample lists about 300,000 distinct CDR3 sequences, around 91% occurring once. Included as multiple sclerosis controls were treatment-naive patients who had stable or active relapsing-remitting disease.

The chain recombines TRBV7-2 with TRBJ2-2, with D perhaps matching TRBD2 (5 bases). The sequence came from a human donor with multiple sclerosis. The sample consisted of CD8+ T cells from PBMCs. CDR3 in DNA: TGTGCCAGCAGCTTTTTCGAGGGTGCCGGGGAGCTGTTTTTT. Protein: CASSFFEGAGELFF. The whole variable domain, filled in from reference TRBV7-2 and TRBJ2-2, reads GAGVSQSPSNKVTEKGKDVELRCDPISGHTALYWYRQSLGQGLEFLIYFQGNSAPDKSGLPSDRFSAERTGGSVSTLTIQRTQQEDSAVYLCASSFFEGAGELFFGEGSRLTVL.